The 30 T cell receptor beta chains listed next were all sequenced from one sample in a study of metastatic and nonmetastatic thyroid tumors. TCRdb re-processed the PCR reads through MiXCR. The sample consists of 30,000 to 40,000 clones, around 32% of them appearing once. Thyroid surgery took place with no prior treatment in any patient. Input material: blood. The receptors come from a female donor with papillary thyroid cancer or a benign thyroid nodule (not recorded which). Some clones in this sample may be carry-over from other donors' samples.

The chain has TRBV5-8 and TRBJ2-7, with 7 nucleotides matching TRBD2. Germline V lookup: CDR1 SGHTS, CDR2 YDEGEE. The trim removed 4 bases at V and 4 bases at J, leaving 8 bases unmatched. CDR3 length equals 14 residues. CDR3 sequence reads: CASSQLANFYEQYF. The CDR3 DNA reads as TGTGCCAGCAGCCAACTAGCGAATTTTTACGAGCAGTACTTC.

This clone was counted ten times or more. The rearrangement links TRBV4-2 to TRBJ2-1, with 11 bases identical to TRBD2. Germline V CDR1 and CDR2: LGHNA, YNFKEQ. The CDR3 runs to 16 residues. Losses at the gene ends were 0 bases for V and 7 bases for J; bases not matched to a gene: 5. The CDR3 nucleotides read TGTGCCAGCAGCCAAGAGGCGACTAGCGGGATAAATGAGCAGTTCTTC. It translates to CASSQEATSGINEQFF.

This clone is medium-sized in the sample. The CDR3 DNA is TGTGCCACCGGCTTCACAGGGGACTATGGCTACACCTTC. It encodes CATGFTGDYGYTF. The chain is built from TRBV6-1 and TRBJ1-2, with 7 bases lining up with TRBD1. This CDR3 region has 13 residues. Germline assignment: CDR1 MNHNS and CDR2 SASEGT. Losses at the gene ends were 10 bases for V and 3 bases for J; bases not matched to a gene: 8.

Many counts were recorded for this clone. This rearrangement joins TRBV9 to TRBJ2-2; 12 nucleotides agree with TRBD2. Trimming took 0 bases from V and 7 from J; bases not matched to a gene: 7. CDR1 is SGDLS and CDR2 is YYNGEE in the germline V gene. This CDR3 is 17 amino acids long. The CDR3 reads CASSVEASGGVGGELFF. DNA for the CDR3: TGTGCCAGCAGCGTAGAAGCTAGCGGGGGGGTCGGCGGGGAGCTGTTTTTT.

This clone was detected ten times or more. The chain recombines TRBV6-1 with TRBJ1-4, with 8 bases identical to TRBD1. Germline V gene data show CDR1 as MNHNS and CDR2 as SASEGT. The CDR3 extends over 14 amino acids. V shed 7 bases and J 6 bases; nucleotides not matched to a gene: 7. DNA for the CDR3: TGTGCCAGCACCTCAGGGGGCAAGGATGAAAAACTGTTTTTT. This encodes CASTSGGKDEKLFF.

There are many counts of this clone. The chain combines TRBV7-3 with TRBJ2-7; D not certain. From germline, CDR1 is SGHTA and CDR2 FQGTGA. This CDR3 contains 13 residues. V was pared by 0 bases and J by 5 bases, with 8 bases between. CDR3 sequence reads: CASSLTFKDEQYF. In DNA form, the CDR3 reads TGTGCCAGCAGCTTAACTTTTAAGGACGAGCAGTACTTC.

This clone came up many times. The chain is built from TRBV5-6 and TRBJ1-1; TRBD1 might be the D (5 bases). This CDR3 region has 14 residues. Germline lookup yields CDR1 SGHDT and CDR2 YYEEEE. V shed 2 bases and J shed 6 bases, with 14 bases lying between them. For the CDR3, the DNA is TGTGCCAGCAGCTTTGGCAGGGAGGCCCCTGAAGCTTTCTTT. Its translation: CASSFGREAPEAFF. The variable domain in full, completed from reference TRBV5-6 and TRBJ1-1, reads DAGVTQSPTHLIKTRGQQVTLRCSPKSGHDTVSWYQQALGQGPQFIFQYYEEEERQRGNFPDRFSGHQFPNYSSELNVNALLLGDSALYLCASSFGREAPEAFFGQGTRLTVV.

This clone was observed at least ten times. The rearrangement joins TRBV9 to TRBJ2-1; 10 bases match TRBD2. The CDR3 has 16 residues. CDR1 is SGDLS and CDR2 is YYNGEE in the germline V gene. V dropped 4 bases and J dropped 12; count of bases not matched to a gene: 16. CDR3 in DNA: TGTGCCAGCAGCTTTTCCCCGGGACTAGCGTCGGAATGGCAGTTCTTC. Its translation is CASSFSPGLASEWQFF.

This clone was seen ten or more times. V is TRBV7-9 and J is TRBJ1-1; D is unclear. The germline gives CDR1 SEHNR, CDR2 FQNEAQ (reference sequence). The CDR3 contains 15 residues. V lost 6 bases and J lost 6, with 20 bases in between. Here the CDR3 DNA reads TGTGCCAGCAGGCCCGTGATGGGGATAAACTCTGAAGCTTTCTTT. Its translation is CASRPVMGINSEAFF.

This clone was observed at least ten times. This sequence joins TRBV6-4 and TRBJ1-1; D gene uncertain. Germline assignment: CDR1 MRHNA and CDR2 SNTAGT. This CDR3 has 13 residues. V was pared by 0 bases and J by 1 base, with 3 bases between. For the CDR3, the DNA is TGTGCCAGCAGTGACTCGGAGAACACTGAAGCTTTCTTT. Encoded protein: CASSDSENTEAFF.

J is TRBJ2-5 and V is TRBV10-2; D is unresolved. Germline V gives CDR1 WSHSY, CDR2 SAAADI. V lost 3 bases and J 3 bases, leaving 17 bases between the germline ends. This CDR3 has 16 residues. CDR3 in DNA: TGCGCCAGCAGTGATGGTCGGTTCCCCCCCGAAGAGACCCAGTACTTC. Amino acid sequence: CASSDGRFPPEETQYF.

The V call is TRBV7-2, the J call TRBJ1-2; no clear D gene. V lost 7 bases and J lost 4, with 19 bases in between. CDR1 is SGHTA and CDR2 is FQGNSA in the germline V gene. This CDR3 is built from 15 residues. The CDR3, as DNA: TGTGCCAGCATCCGTCTTGGAGGGATGGGCTATGGCTACACCTTC. Its translation: CASIRLGGMGYGYTF.

The chain couples TRBV4-2 to TRBJ2-1; D might be TRBD1 or TRBD2, each matching 5 bases. The CDR3 is 16 residues long. The germline gives CDR1 LGHNA, CDR2 YNFKEQ. V dropped 6 bases and J dropped 8 bases, with 23 bases sitting between them. CDR3 sequence: CASRSFSGPFRDEQFF. The CDR3 DNA sequence: TGTGCCAGCAGATCATTTTCGGGACCCTTTCGCGATGAGCAGTTCTTC.

The rearrangement uses TRBV11-1 and TRBJ1-5, with TRBD1 matching over 7 bases. This CDR3 region has 13 residues. The ends lost 4 bases at V and 8 bases at J; junction bases unmatched: 5. Looked up from germline, CDR1 is SGHAT and CDR2 is FQDESV (reference sequence). DNA of the CDR3: TGTGCCAGCAGCTCAGGGGGTGGCGAGCCCCAGCATTTT. Protein: CASSSGGGEPQHF.

The chain couples TRBV5-5 to TRBJ1-5; D gene unclear. Per germline, CDR1 SGHKS and CDR2 YYEKEE (reference sequence). The CDR3 totals 13 residues. V was clipped by 4 bases and J by 13 bases, with 18 bases between them. The CDR3 sequence is CASSPRASHPQHF. CDR3 DNA: TGTGCCAGCAGCCCGAGGGCCTCCCATCCTCAGCATTTT.

The V and J genes are TRBV6-2 or TRBV6-3 and TRBJ1-1; weak D call: TRBD1 (5 bases). Germline V gives CDR1 MNHEY, CDR2 SVGEGT. V lost 5 bases, J lost 11 bases, and 18 bases lay in between. This CDR3 contains 13 residues. The CDR3 DNA reads as TGTGCCAGCAGTGCTTATGCCGACAGAGGGGCTTTCTTT. Its protein is CASSAYADRGAFF.

The table lists this clone with a few counts. The rearrangement joins TRBV6-1 to TRBJ1-1; D is unclear. Germline lookup yields CDR1 MNHNS and CDR2 SASEGT. V was pared by 4 bases and J by 11 bases, with 17 bases between. This CDR3 has 13 amino acids. CDR3 DNA: TGTGCCAGCAGTGCTTATGTGTACAGTGGGGCTTTCTTT. The encoded protein is CASSAYVYSGAFF.

V is TRBV6-1 and J is TRBJ1-2, with D tentatively TRBD1 (5 bases). The V gene's germline CDR1 is MNHNS and CDR2 SASEGT. The CDR3 loop spans 13 amino acids. V dropped 6 bases and J dropped 10 bases, with 18 bases sitting between them. CDR3 region: CASSLDLDKVYTF. The CDR3 DNA follows: TGTGCCAGCAGCCTAGACCTGGACAAGGTCTACACCTTC.

Ten or more counts support this clone. The gene calls are TRBV18 and TRBJ1-6; 8 positions agree with TRBD1. Germline trimming cut 4 bases from V and 7 bases from J; bases unmatched to any gene: 3. The CDR3 covers 14 residues. Germline V gene sequence: CDR1 KGHSH, CDR2 LQKENI. The CDR3 sequence is CASSLGQGNSPLHF. The CDR3 DNA reads TGTGCCAGCTCACTTGGACAGGGAAATTCACCCCTCCACTTT.

In this sample, this clone turned up many times. The same CDR3 can be traced to other DNA sequences in this sample. The chain is built from TRBV7-3 and TRBJ1-2; 9 bases map to TRBD1. Trimming removed 5 bases from V and 4 bases from J; junction bases left unmatched: 11. This CDR3 comprises 16 residues. CDR1 is SGHTA, CDR2 FQGTGA, per germline. CDR3 sequence reads: CASSPFGTGSIYGYTF. CDR3 DNA: TGTGCCAGCAGCCCCTTCGGGACAGGGTCCATCTATGGCTACACCTTC.

The chain recombines TRBV11-2 with TRBJ2-7; 8 bases agree with TRBD1. The CDR3 sequence is 14 residues long. Losses at the gene ends were 4 bases for V and 1 base for J; bases not matched to a gene: 3. Germline CDR1 reads SGHAT; CDR2 reads FQNNGV. The CDR3 coding sequence is TGTGCCAGCAGCTCAACAGGGGGGTCCTACGAGCAGTACTTC. Its protein is CASSSTGGSYEQYF.

The chain recombines TRBV20-1 with TRBJ2-7; 7 bases map to TRBD1. This CDR3 has 14 amino acids. In germline, CDR1 is DFQATT, CDR2 SNEGSKA (reference sequence). The V and J ends lost 6 bases and 1 base, in that order; junction bases with no gene match: 9. This CDR3 is CSALTVTGSYEQYF. The CDR3 DNA is TGCAGTGCCCTTACCGTGACAGGGTCCTACGAGCAGTACTTC.

This clone was counted ten times or more. Other DNA sequences in this sample translate to the same CDR3. V is TRBV13 and J is TRBJ2-7; D is possibly TRBD1 or TRBD2 (5 bases each). The germline V gene encodes CDR1 PRHDT and CDR2 FYEKMQ (reference sequence). The ends were cut back, 2 bases at V and 2 bases at J, with 10 bases in the middle. CDR3 length equals 14 residues. The CDR3 coding sequence is TGTGCCAGCAGCTTAAATGGGGGAGCCTACGAGCAGTACTTC. Residues: CASSLNGGAYEQYF.

J is TRBJ2-2 and V is TRBV28, with D perhaps TRBD2 (6 bases). There are 15 residues in the CDR3. Per germline, CDR1 MDHEN and CDR2 SYDVKM. Trimming took 5 bases from V and 6 from J, leaving 16 bases between them. Written as DNA, the CDR3 is TGTGCCAGCAGTCCTATCGACCGGAGGGCCGGGGAGCTGTTTTTT. The encoded protein is CASSPIDRRAGELFF. The whole variable domain, filled in from reference TRBV28 and TRBJ2-2, reads DVKVTQSSRYLVKRTGEKVFLECVQDMDHENMFWYRQDPGLGLRLIYFSYDVKMKEKGDIPEGYSVSREKKERFSLILESASTNQTSMYLCASSPIDRRAGELFFGEGSRLTVL.

This clone has at least ten counts. The chain is built from TRBV5-4 and TRBJ2-7, with TRBD2 matching 13 bases. Germline CDR1 is SGHNT and CDR2 is YYREEE (reference sequence). Trimming at V came to 5 bases and at J to 3 bases, leaving 2 bases not matched to a gene. The length of the CDR3 is 14 residues. CDR3 coding DNA: TGTGCCAGCAGTACTAGCGGGAGGGTCTACGAGCAGTACTTC. Its translation: CASSTSGRVYEQYF.

The V gene is TRBV6-1, the J gene TRBJ2-1; 10 bases align to TRBD2. The CDR3 covers 16 residues. The germline CDR1 and CDR2 sequences are MNHNS and SASEGT. V dropped 8 bases and J dropped 10; count of bases not matched to a gene: 17. The CDR3 DNA follows: TGTGCCAGCGGTCCGCGGGGAATAGCGGGAGGCCGGGAGCAGTTCTTC. Translated, it gives CASGPRGIAGGREQFF.

As for this clone: The missing conserved phenylalanine or tryptophan at the end of this CDR3 makes a read error likely. This rearrangement joins TRBV7-2 to TRBJ2-7, with 10 bases matching TRBD2. The J segment lost 2 bases and the V segment lost 6 bases, leaving 4 bases of the junction unmatched. CDR1 SGHTA and CDR2 FQGNSA come from the germline V gene. The CDR3 has 14 residues. The DNA for the CDR3 is TGTGCCAGCAGACGGACTAGCGGTACCTACGAGCAGTACTAC. Translated, it gives CASRRTSGTYEQYY.

By sample share, this clone is medium-sized (0.01 to 0.1%). This CDR3 is CASSDQGIGGYKRGYTF. The DNA for the CDR3 is TGTGCCAGCAGCGATCAAGGGATTGGGGGGTATAAGCGTGGCTACACCTTC. The rearrangement links TRBV6-1 to TRBJ1-2, with D tentatively TRBD1 (5 bases). This CDR3 contains 17 residues. In germline, CDR1 is MNHNS, CDR2 SASEGT. V was clipped by 6 bases and J by 7 bases, with 27 bases between them.

This clone appeared many times. A much larger clonotype is one base distant, so this may be a read error. In the same sample, other DNA sequences code for this CDR3. The chain is built from TRBV19 and TRBJ1-5; TRBD1 is a possible D gene (5 bases). Looked up from germline, CDR1 is LNHDA and CDR2 is SQIVND (reference sequence). This CDR3 has 13 residues. V shed 10 bases and J shed 4 bases, with 14 bases lying between them. CDR3 protein: CATRPKGNQPQHF. CDR3 bases: TGTGCCACCAGGCCCAAGGGGAATCAGCCCCAGCATTTT.

The sample holds one count of this clone. The V gene is TRBV9, the J gene TRBJ2-1; unclear D gene. Between the trimmed V and J ends, which lost 0 bases and 2 bases, there was a span of 18 bases. CDR1 is SGDLS, CDR2 YYNGEE, per germline. The CDR3 is 18 residues long. CDR3 loop: CASSVAPRWQVTYNEQFF. The CDR3 nucleotides are TGTGCCAGCAGCGTAGCCCCCCGCTGGCAGGTTACCTACAATGAGCAGTTCTTC.